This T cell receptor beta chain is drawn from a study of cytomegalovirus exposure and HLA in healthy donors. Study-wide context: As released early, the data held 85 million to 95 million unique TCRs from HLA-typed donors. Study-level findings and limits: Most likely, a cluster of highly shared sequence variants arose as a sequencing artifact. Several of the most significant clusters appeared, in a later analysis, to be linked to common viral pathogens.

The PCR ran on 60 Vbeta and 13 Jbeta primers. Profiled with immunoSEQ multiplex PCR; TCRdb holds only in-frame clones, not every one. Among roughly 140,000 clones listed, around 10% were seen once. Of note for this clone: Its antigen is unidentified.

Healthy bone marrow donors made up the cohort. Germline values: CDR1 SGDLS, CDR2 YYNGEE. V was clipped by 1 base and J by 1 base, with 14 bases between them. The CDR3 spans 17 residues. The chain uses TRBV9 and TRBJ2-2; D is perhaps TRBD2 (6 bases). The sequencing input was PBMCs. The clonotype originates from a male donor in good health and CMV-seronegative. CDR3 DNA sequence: TGTGCCAGCAGCGTACCCTGGGGTAGCGGGAACACCGGGGAGCTGTTTTTT. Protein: CASSVPWGSGNTGELFF.